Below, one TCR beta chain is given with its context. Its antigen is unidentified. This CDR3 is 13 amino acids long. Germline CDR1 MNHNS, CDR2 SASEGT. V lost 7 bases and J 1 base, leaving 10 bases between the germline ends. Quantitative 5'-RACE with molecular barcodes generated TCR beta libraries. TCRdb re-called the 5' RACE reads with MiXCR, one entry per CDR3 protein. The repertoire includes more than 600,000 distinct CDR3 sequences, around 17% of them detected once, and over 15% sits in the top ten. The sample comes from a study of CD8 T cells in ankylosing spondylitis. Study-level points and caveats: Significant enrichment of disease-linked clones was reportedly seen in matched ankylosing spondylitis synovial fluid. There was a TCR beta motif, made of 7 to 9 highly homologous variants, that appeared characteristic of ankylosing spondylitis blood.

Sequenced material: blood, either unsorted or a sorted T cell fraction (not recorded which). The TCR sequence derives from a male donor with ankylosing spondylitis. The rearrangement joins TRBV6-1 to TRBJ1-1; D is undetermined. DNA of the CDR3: TGTGCCAGCACCTCTGGGGAGAACACTGAAGCTTTCTTT. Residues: CASTSGENTEAFF.